Following are 10 T cell receptor beta chains from one sample sequenced in a study of Ad26.COV2.S vaccination and SARS-CoV-2 variants. This table comes from immunoSEQ multiplex PCR, and its TCRdb copy is limited to in-frame clones, with some not included. This table holds approximately 400,000 clones, roughly 80% found once. Described treatment: roughly 19 received Ad26.COV2.S at low or high dose, single or two shots; 5 received placebo; per-sample allocation not given. Day 63 following the first vaccine or placebo injection was when the samples were taken. Sequences were derived from peripheral blood, sampled in a trial of Ad26.COV2.S vaccine versus placebo. All receptors come from a person aged 18-60 years who received the Ad26.COV2.S COVID-19 vaccine or a placebo.

The rearrangement joins TRBV19 to TRBJ1-2; D is unresolved. The CDR3 runs 12 residues. Trimming left V 6 bases short and J 4 bases short, with 9 bases between. Per germline, CDR1 LNHDA and CDR2 SQIVND (reference sequence). The CDR3 is CASSRTLYGYTF. CDR3 sequence (DNA): TGTGCCAGTAGCAGGACCCTCTATGGCTACACCTTC.

The rearrangement joins TRBV21-1 to TRBJ2-7. TRBV21-1 is described as a pseudogene. This CDR3 spans 15 amino acids. The CDR3 spells CASSNKGGNTYEQYF. In DNA form, the CDR3 reads TGTGCCAGCAGCAATAAGGGGGGCAACACCTACGAGCAGTACTTC.

The J gene is TRBJ2-1, the V gene TRBV10-1; perhaps TRBD1 as D (5 bases). CDR3 size: 14 residues. CDR1 and CDR2 (germline): WNHNN, SYGVQD (reference sequence). V was clipped by 0 bases and J by 9 bases, with 12 bases between them. CDR3 DNA sequence: TGCGCCAGCAGTGAGTCGCCAGGGCGTCCTGAGCAGTTCTTC. Protein product: CASSESPGRPEQFF.

The chain employs TRBV29-1 and TRBJ2-2; D remains unclear. Looked up from germline, CDR1 is SQVTM and CDR2 is ANQGSEA. There are 12 residues in the CDR3. Trimming left V 7 bases short and J 4 bases short, with 10 bases between. The CDR3 sequence: CSAPGTTGELFF. Written as DNA, the CDR3 is TGCAGCGCTCCGGGCACCACCGGGGAGCTGTTTTTT.

This rearrangement joins TRBV6-5 to TRBJ1-5; 9 bases are a match to TRBD1. This CDR3 is 15 amino acids long. V was pared by 8 bases and J by 4 bases, with 9 bases of the junction left unmatched. Germline CDR1 is MNHEY and CDR2 is SVGAGI. In nucleotides, the CDR3 is TGTGCCAGCGGAGGGACAGGGCGAGGGAATCAGCCCCAGCATTTT. Translating gives CASGGTGRGNQPQHF.

The chain is built from TRBV12-3 or TRBV12-4 and TRBJ2-2, with D perhaps TRBD1 or TRBD2 (6 bases each). The ends were cut back, 0 bases at V and 12 bases at J, with 11 bases in the middle. The CDR3 loop spans 13 amino acids. The CDR3 coding sequence is TGTGCCAGCAGTTTAGCGCAGGGGAGGCAGCTGTTTTTT. Its protein product is CASSLAQGRQLFF.

With respect to this clone: Sequence at one end of the junction differs from germline and may be a read error. This chain joins TRBV5-5 and TRBJ1-2; the D gene is possibly TRBD1 (6 bases). This CDR3 comprises 15 residues. The germline V gene encodes CDR1 SGHKS and CDR2 YYEKEE (reference sequence). DNA for the CDR3: TGTGCCAGCAGTTTGGGGACACATCTGGGGTATGGCTACACCTTC. Protein sequence: CASSLGTHLGYGYTF.

This chain uses TRBV6-5 with TRBJ1-2; possible D gene TRBD1, 5 bases. Germline assignment: CDR1 MNHEY and CDR2 SVGAGI. The CDR3 runs to 12 residues. Trimming took off 10 bases at V and 4 bases at J, with 13 bases between the two ends. The chain's CDR3 is CATSGGRYGYTF. For the CDR3, the DNA is TGTGCCACCTCGGGGGGACGCTATGGCTACACCTTC.

The chain is built from TRBV29-1 and TRBJ2-7, with D maybe TRBD1 (6 bases). CDR3 size: 13 residues. Germline CDR1 and CDR2: SQVTM and ANQGSEA. V was shortened by 3 bases and J by 2 bases, with 11 bases between the two germline ends. CDR3 DNA sequence: TGCAGCGTTGAGGGGGACAACACCTACGAGCAGTACTTC. Residues: CSVEGDNTYEQYF.

The genes are TRBV7-2 and TRBJ1-1; the D gene is possibly TRBD1 (6 bases). This CDR3 is 13 amino acids long. V was shortened by 5 bases and J by 7 bases, with 14 bases between the two germline ends. The germline CDR1 and CDR2 sequences are SGHTA and FQGNSA. In DNA, the CDR3 is TGTGCCAGCAGCCTTCGCTCAGGGGTTGAAGCTTTCTTT. Translated: CASSLRSGVEAFF.